What follows is one TCR beta chain and its context. The sample originates from a study of blood T cell repertoires in COVID-19. The table came from immunoSEQ multiplex PCR; TCRdb's copy has only in-frame clones and leaves some out. This sample carries 150,000 to 200,000 clones, approximately 90% of them seen once, and the ten largest clones take approximately 2.9%. This receptor was taken from a young woman with active or convalescent COVID-19. The sequenced sample consisted of peripheral blood.

The CDR3 DNA follows: TGTGCCAGCAGCACAAGACAGGGCCTCACCTTC. Its translation: CASSTRQGLTF. The chain couples TRBV9 to TRBJ1-2; the match to TRBD1 covers 7 bases. Germline trimming cut 4 bases from V and 13 bases from J; bases unmatched to any gene: 7. This CDR3 spans 11 amino acids. CDR1 is SGDLS and CDR2 is YYNGEE in the germline V gene.